This TCR beta chain comes out of a study of T cell responses to AZD1222 COVID-19 vaccine. The analysis combined second doses at about 4 or about 12 weeks. TCRdb's table, derived via immunoSEQ multiplex PCR, lists solely in-frame clones and lacks some. The sample includes approximately 140,000 clones, roughly 90% seen only once; the top ten take 1.1%. Germline CDR1 SGHRS, CDR2 YFSETQ. Trimming shortened V by 3 bases and J by 5 bases, and 15 bases separated the two germline ends. CDR3 length equals 15 residues. The gene calls are TRBV5-1 and TRBJ2-1; D might be TRBD1 (6 bases). The clonotype comes from an adult who received the AZD1222 COVID-19 vaccine. The sample consisted of peripheral blood, taken 28 days after the second AZD1222 dose. This CDR3 reads CASSSGRGNHNEQFF. The CDR3 region has the DNA TGCGCCAGCAGCTCGGGCAGGGGAAACCACAATGAGCAGTTCTTC.